The present entry profiles one T cell receptor (beta chain) with its context. This specimen comes from a study of blood T cell repertoires in COVID-19. With 3 bases removed from V and 14 bases from J, the gap between germline ends came to 20 bases. The CDR3 extends over 14 amino acids. Per the original data handling: Nucleated cell counts were estimated from reference gene primer amplification. This table comes from immunoSEQ multiplex PCR, and its TCRdb copy is limited to in-frame clones, with some not included. The V and J calls and clone size are taken from that table; D and trimming were inferred from the DNA. The sample lists about 280,000 clones; 82% were seen once. Within the 2 weeks before study entry, each person in the exposed group met a COVID-19 case.

The rearrangement joins TRBV23-1 to TRBJ2-4; TRBD1 might be the D (5 bases). TRBV23-1 is sorted into the ORF group, with uncertain function. Sequences were obtained from PBMCs or T cells enriched from blood (not recorded which). The sequence was obtained from a man between 40 and 49 years old who had been exposed to COVID-19. DNA for the CDR3: TGCGCCAGCAGTCACCGAGTAGGACACCACTTTGAGTACTTC. It codes for CASSHRVGHHFEYF.